The sequence of this T cell receptor beta chain was determined in a study of blood T cell repertoires in COVID-19. Overall study: Italy, Spain and the United States were the sources of the convalescent and acute COVID-19 samples.

The CDR3 is made up of 13 amino acids. V was pared by 5 bases and J by 6 bases, with 6 bases of the junction left unmatched. CDR1 and CDR2 from the germline V gene are SGDLS and YYNGEE. In the study's own analysis: Estimation of nucleated cell counts relied on the amplification of reference gene primers. TCRdb's table, derived via immunoSEQ multiplex PCR, lists solely in-frame clones and lacks some. From that table come the V and J calls and clone size; the DNA was used to work out D and trimming. Of tens of thousands of clones detected, about 85% appear once; the ten largest clones hold 5% to 6%. The specimen sequenced was peripheral blood. J is TRBJ1-2 and V is TRBV9; 8 bases map to TRBD1. This clonotype originated in a man aged 60-69 years with active COVID-19. The CDR3 DNA follows: TGTGCCAGCAGTGAACAGGGGGGGAATGGCTACACCTTC. Protein product: CASSEQGGNGYTF.